Listed here is a single TCR beta chain. The CDR3 contains 18 residues. Germline trimming cut 2 bases from V and 1 base from J; bases unmatched to any gene: 11. Germline loops: CDR1 LGHDT, CDR2 YNNKEL (reference sequence). The sample originates from a study of control samples from healthy donors and cancer patients. The protocol was immunoSEQ multiplex PCR, while the TCRdb copy is restricted to in-frame clones and leaves out a portion. The table includes more than 75,000 clones, around 85% detected once. This sequence joins TRBV3-1 (or the pseudogene TRBV3-2) and TRBJ2-5, with 9 bases matching TRBD2. This clonotype originated in a man between 65 and 85 years old with lung cancer. Sequencing was done on a sample of PBMCs. This CDR3 is CASSQRSGLAGPQETQYF. CDR3 nucleotides: TGTGCCAGCAGCCAAAGATCCGGGCTAGCGGGGCCCCAAGAGACCCAGTACTTC.